This T cell receptor (beta chain) stems from a study of blood T cells in healthy people across ages. With regard to this clonotype: No antigen is known for it. This may arise from a read error, as a much more abundant clone is one base away.

CDR3 length: 18 residues. Germline V gene sequence: CDR1 MGHRA, CDR2 YSYEKL. General observations from the study: There were more naive CD4+ cells and higher diversity in long-lived donors than in aged donors. Possibly confounding the expanded clonotype changes was the fact that donor CMV status was unknown. Unsorted PBMCs blocked a conclusive comparison of naive and antigen-experienced cells.

For the second PCR, which ran for about 6 to 11 cycles, a sample-barcoded 5' primer and a J-beta primer mix were used. TCRdb used MiXCR to reprocess the 5' RACE reads, holding one entry per CDR3 protein. Seen here are roughly 1,500,000 distinct CDR3 sequences, roughly 40% observed once, and the top ten hold 7.9%. The draw of peripheral blood yielded roughly 9.1 milliliters from each donor. The origin of this receptor is a woman aged 18-30 years in good health. The chain employs TRBV4-1 and TRBJ2-7, with 9 bases identical to TRBD2. The J call may not be correct, given that the DNA end is closer to TRBJ2-4. Sequenced material: blood. CDR3 DNA: TGCGCCAGCAGCCAAGATCTAGCTAGCGGGATGCCCGAAAACATTCAGTACTTC. The encoded protein is CASSQDLASGMPENIQYF.